A selection of T cell receptor beta chains follows, all from one sample in a study of CD8 T cells in ankylosing spondylitis. TCRdb ran MiXCR on the 5' RACE reads and lists one entry per CDR3 protein. The data hold about 800,000 distinct CDR3 sequences, with roughly 12% observed a single time. Sequenced sample: blood, either unsorted or a sorted T cell fraction (not recorded which). Receptors were obtained from a male donor with ankylosing spondylitis. CDR3s include the opening cysteine and the closing phenylalanine or tryptophan. Fields, in order: D gene, V gene, J gene, clone size, CDR3 protein, CDR3 DNA. The D gene is left open where the match is weak. The size field is filled for only some rows; it gives once, few, many or a size class.

D gene: -
V gene: TRBV12-3/TRBV12-4
J gene: TRBJ2-7
clone size: many
CDR3 protein: CASSPSPGPIYEQYF
CDR3 DNA: TGTGCCAGCAGTCCTTCCCCGGGACCGATCTACGAGCAGTACTTC

D gene: -
V gene: TRBV15
J gene: TRBJ2-2
clone size: many
CDR3 protein: CATSRDSANTGELFF
CDR3 DNA: TGTGCCACCAGCAGGGACAGCGCGAACACCGGGGAGCTGTTTTTT

D gene: TRBD1
V gene: TRBV24-1
J gene: TRBJ2-5
clone size: -
CDR3 protein: CATSDRQGSRAQYF
CDR3 DNA: TGTGCCACCAGTGATCGACAGGGTTCGAGGGCCCAGTACTTC

D gene: -
V gene: TRBV6-1
J gene: TRBJ2-5
clone size: few
CDR3 protein: CASSEAVRVLQTQYF
CDR3 DNA: TGTGCCAGCAGTGAAGCGGTCAGGGTCTTGCAGACCCAGTACTTC

D gene: -
V gene: TRBV6-1
J gene: TRBJ1-4
clone size: few
CDR3 protein: CASSRTGKNEKLFF
CDR3 DNA: TGTGCCAGCAGTCGTACAGGGAAGAATGAAAAACTGTTTTTT

D gene: TRBD1
V gene: TRBV11-3
J gene: TRBJ2-2
clone size: -
CDR3 protein: CASMRTGGTGELFF
CDR3 DNA: TGTGCCAGCATGAGGACAGGGGGCACCGGGGAGCTGTTTTTT

D gene: -
V gene: TRBV2
J gene: TRBJ1-1
clone size: -
CDR3 protein: CASTQRAVNTEAFF
CDR3 DNA: TGTGCCAGCACTCAAAGGGCGGTGAACACTGAAGCTTTCTTT

D gene: TRBD1
V gene: TRBV7-8
J gene: TRBJ2-5
clone size: many
CDR3 protein: CASSIRTGGFTQTQYF
CDR3 DNA: TGTGCCAGCAGCATCAGAACAGGGGGCTTTACCCAGACCCAGTACTTC

D gene: TRBD1
V gene: TRBV20-1
J gene: TRBJ1-2
clone size: few
CDR3 protein: CSAWGTGINYGYTF
CDR3 DNA: TGCAGTGCCTGGGGGACAGGGATTAACTATGGCTACACCTTC

D gene: -
V gene: TRBV4-2
J gene: TRBJ1-3
clone size: -
CDR3 protein: CASSQDGRRGNTIYF
CDR3 DNA: TGTGCCAGCAGCCAAGATGGCCGGCGGGGAAACACCATATATTTT

D gene: -
V gene: TRBV6-4
J gene: TRBJ1-1
clone size: few
CDR3 protein: CASSDSFHVNTEAFF
CDR3 DNA: TGTGCCAGCAGTGACTCCTTCCATGTGAACACTGAAGCTTTCTTT

D gene: TRBD1
V gene: TRBV20-1
J gene: TRBJ1-1
clone size: -
CDR3 protein: CSARQGIDTEAFF
CDR3 DNA: TGCAGTGCTCGACAGGGGATAGACACTGAAGCTTTCTTT

D gene: TRBD1
V gene: TRBV5-5
J gene: TRBJ2-5
clone size: few
CDR3 protein: CASSITGTGGETQYF
CDR3 DNA: TGTGCCAGCAGCATAACCGGGACAGGGGGAGAGACCCAGTACTTC

D gene: TRBD1
V gene: TRBV7-2
J gene: TRBJ1-3
clone size: -
CDR3 protein: CASSLRTGADTIYF
CDR3 DNA: TGTGCCAGCAGCCTACGGACAGGGGCGGACACCATATATTTT

D gene: TRBD1
V gene: TRBV20-1
J gene: TRBJ2-3
clone size: few
CDR3 protein: CSVATGGNTDTQYF
CDR3 DNA: TGCAGTGTCGCGACAGGGGGGAACACAGATACGCAGTATTTT

D gene: -
V gene: TRBV28
J gene: TRBJ2-5
clone size: few
CDR3 protein: CASSYLGQYQETQYF
CDR3 DNA: TGTGCCAGCAGTTATCTGGGGCAGTACCAAGAGACCCAGTACTTC

D gene: -
V gene: TRBV7-2
J gene: TRBJ2-7
clone size: few
CDR3 protein: CASSRVGGYEQYF
CDR3 DNA: TGTGCCAGCAGCCGAGTGGGCGGTTACGAGCAGTACTTC

D gene: -
V gene: TRBV6-1
J gene: TRBJ1-1
clone size: -
CDR3 protein: CAAADRGDTEAFF
CDR3 DNA: TGTGCCGCGGCGGACAGAGGAGACACTGAAGCTTTCTTT

D gene: TRBD2
V gene: TRBV20-1
J gene: TRBJ2-7
clone size: few
CDR3 protein: CSATEGSGGYEQYF
CDR3 DNA: TGCAGTGCCACGGAAGGGAGCGGGGGCTACGAGCAGTACTTC

D gene: TRBD2
V gene: TRBV6-4
J gene: TRBJ2-5
clone size: few
CDR3 protein: CASSALAGETQYF
CDR3 DNA: TGTGCCAGCAGTGCCCTAGCGGGGGAGACCCAGTACTTC

D gene: TRBD1
V gene: TRBV5-1
J gene: TRBJ2-6
clone size: -
CDR3 protein: CASSFRDRRTSGANVLTF
CDR3 DNA: TGCGCCAGCAGTTTCCGGGACAGGCGGACCTCTGGGGCCAACGTCCTGACTTTC

D gene: -
V gene: TRBV28
J gene: TRBJ2-7
clone size: -
CDR3 protein: CASSLLYVYEQYF
CDR3 DNA: TGTGCCAGCAGTTTATTGTATGTCTACGAGCAGTACTTC

D gene: TRBD2
V gene: TRBV2
J gene: TRBJ2-7
clone size: few
CDR3 protein: CASSEGTSGRAGAYEQYF
CDR3 DNA: TGTGCCAGCAGTGAAGGGACTAGCGGGAGGGCAGGAGCCTACGAGCAGTACTTC

D gene: -
V gene: TRBV12-3/TRBV12-4
J gene: TRBJ1-6
clone size: -
CDR3 protein: CASRGPGRRHNSPLHF
CDR3 DNA: TGTGCCAGCAGGGGGCCGGGACGGAGACATAATTCACCCCTCCACTTT

D gene: -
V gene: TRBV29-1
J gene: TRBJ1-5
clone size: many
CDR3 protein: CSVEVQGGNQPQHF
CDR3 DNA: TGCAGCGTTGAAGTACAGGGCGGCAATCAGCCCCAGCATTTT

D gene: -
V gene: TRBV28
J gene: TRBJ2-4
clone size: many
CDR3 protein: CASSSPTGVLAKNIQYF
CDR3 DNA: TGTGCCAGCAGTTCACCAACTGGGGTTTTAGCCAAAAACATTCAGTACTTC

D gene: TRBD2
V gene: TRBV6-1
J gene: TRBJ2-5
clone size: -
CDR3 protein: CASTTPTSGGGIETQYF
CDR3 DNA: TGTGCCAGCACCACCCCGACTAGCGGGGGAGGTATCGAGACCCAGTACTTC

D gene: -
V gene: TRBV7-3
J gene: TRBJ2-5
clone size: few
CDR3 protein: CASSSKTPGSGETQYF
CDR3 DNA: TGTGCCAGCAGCTCTAAGACGCCGGGTTCAGGGGAGACCCAGTACTTC

D gene: -
V gene: TRBV20-1
J gene: TRBJ2-2
clone size: few
CDR3 protein: CSARHPTPTGELFF
CDR3 DNA: TGCAGTGCTAGGCACCCTACCCCTACCGGGGAGCTGTTTTTT

D gene: TRBD2
V gene: TRBV11-3
J gene: TRBJ2-1
clone size: -
CDR3 protein: CASSFGASGSYNEQFF
CDR3 DNA: TGTGCCAGCAGCTTTGGCGCTAGCGGGAGCTACAATGAGCAGTTCTTC

D gene: TRBD2
V gene: TRBV6-4
J gene: TRBJ2-3
clone size: -
CDR3 protein: CASSDSKREGLDTQYF
CDR3 DNA: TGTGCCAGCAGTGACTCTAAGCGGGAGGGCCTAGATACGCAGTATTTT

D gene: TRBD1
V gene: TRBV20-1
J gene: TRBJ1-1
clone size: -
CDR3 protein: CSARARGGDTEAFF
CDR3 DNA: TGCAGTGCTAGAGCCAGGGGGGGAGACACTGAAGCTTTCTTT

D gene: -
V gene: TRBV7-9
J gene: TRBJ2-5
clone size: -
CDR3 protein: CASSSGLLSAAQYF
CDR3 DNA: TGTGCCAGCAGCTCCGGGCTTCTATCGGCGGCCCAGTACTTC

D gene: TRBD1
V gene: TRBV10-3
J gene: TRBJ2-7
clone size: -
CDR3 protein: CAIRNRDRQYF
CDR3 DNA: TGTGCCATCAGAAACCGGGACAGACAGTACTTC

D gene: -
V gene: TRBV4-3
J gene: TRBJ2-5
clone size: -
CDR3 protein: CASSTVTGSGETQYF
CDR3 DNA: TGCGCCAGCAGCACGGTTACAGGGTCTGGAGAGACCCAGTACTTC

D gene: -
V gene: TRBV7-2
J gene: TRBJ2-3
clone size: few
CDR3 protein: CASRQSFSTDTQYF
CDR3 DNA: TGTGCCAGCAGACAGAGTTTTAGCACAGATACGCAGTATTTT

D gene: TRBD2
V gene: TRBV7-2
J gene: TRBJ2-3
clone size: few
CDR3 protein: CASSLQSGGGTDTQYF
CDR3 DNA: TGTGCCAGCAGCTTACAAAGCGGGGGGGGGACAGATACGCAGTATTTT

D gene: TRBD2
V gene: TRBV15
J gene: TRBJ2-1
clone size: -
CDR3 protein: CATSRVTSGGAFEQFF
CDR3 DNA: TGTGCCACCAGCAGAGTGACTAGCGGGGGGGCTTTTGAGCAGTTCTTC

D gene: -
V gene: TRBV4-2
J gene: TRBJ2-1
clone size: few
CDR3 protein: CASSQTGVGYNEQFF
CDR3 DNA: TGTGCCAGCAGCCAAACGGGGGTTGGATACAATGAGCAGTTCTTC

D gene: -
V gene: TRBV18
J gene: TRBJ2-1
clone size: -
CDR3 protein: CASSPQQESEQFF
CDR3 DNA: TGTGCCAGCTCACCTCAGCAGGAGTCTGAGCAGTTCTTC

D gene: -
V gene: TRBV29-1
J gene: TRBJ2-3
clone size: many
CDR3 protein: CSVALGLTDTQYF
CDR3 DNA: TGCAGCGTTGCCCTAGGATTGACAGATACGCAGTATTTT

D gene: TRBD1
V gene: TRBV24-1
J gene: TRBJ2-3
clone size: -
CDR3 protein: CATSDFSGWTGDSTDTQYF
CDR3 DNA: TGTGCCACCAGTGATTTTTCCGGGTGGACAGGGGATTCCACAGATACGCAGTATTTT

D gene: -
V gene: TRBV10-3
J gene: TRBJ2-3
clone size: many
CDR3 protein: CAINTDRTSSTDTQYF
CDR3 DNA: TGTGCCATCAACACGGACCGAACCTCTAGCACAGATACGCAGTATTTT

D gene: TRBD1
V gene: TRBV24-1
J gene: TRBJ2-2
clone size: -
CDR3 protein: CATEEGTGEIGELFF
CDR3 DNA: TGTGCCACCGAAGAAGGGACAGGTGAAATCGGGGAGCTGTTTTTT

D gene: -
V gene: TRBV20-1
J gene: TRBJ1-1
clone size: few
CDR3 protein: CSARSRSWENTEAFF
CDR3 DNA: TGCAGTGCTAGAAGTAGGTCCTGGGAGAACACTGAAGCTTTCTTT

D gene: -
V gene: TRBV7-2
J gene: TRBJ2-5
clone size: few
CDR3 protein: CASSTRTVETQYF
CDR3 DNA: TGTGCCAGCAGCACCCGGACGGTTGAGACCCAGTACTTC

D gene: -
V gene: TRBV20-1
J gene: TRBJ2-3
clone size: -
CDR3 protein: CSARVLPWSDTQYF
CDR3 DNA: TGCAGTGCTAGAGTTCTGCCCTGGTCAGATACGCAGTATTTT

D gene: -
V gene: TRBV20-1
J gene: TRBJ2-7
clone size: -
CDR3 protein: CSALQGADSYEQYF
CDR3 DNA: TGCAGTGCACTCCAGGGAGCGGATAGCTACGAGCAGTACTTC

D gene: TRBD1
V gene: TRBV6-2/TRBV6-3
J gene: TRBJ1-6
clone size: -
CDR3 protein: CAIGRDRGSPLHF
CDR3 DNA: TGTGCCATCGGCCGGGACAGGGGTTCACCCCTCCACTTT

D gene: -
V gene: TRBV5-1
J gene: TRBJ1-1
clone size: -
CDR3 protein: CASSGRNLDTEAFF
CDR3 DNA: TGCGCCAGCAGCGGCCGAAACCTGGACACTGAAGCTTTCTTT

D gene: TRBD1
V gene: TRBV14
J gene: TRBJ1-6
clone size: -
CDR3 protein: CASSQVDRVNSPLHF
CDR3 DNA: TGTGCCAGCAGCCAAGTGGACAGGGTGAATTCACCCCTCCACTTT

D gene: -
V gene: TRBV7-2
J gene: TRBJ1-6
clone size: -
CDR3 protein: CASSWGRSSPLHF
CDR3 DNA: TGTGCCAGCAGCTGGGGACGTAGTTCACCCCTCCACTTT

D gene: TRBD2
V gene: TRBV9
J gene: TRBJ2-5
clone size: -
CDR3 protein: CASSVDTSGIQETQYF
CDR3 DNA: TGTGCCAGCAGCGTAGATACTAGCGGAATACAAGAGACCCAGTACTTC

D gene: TRBD1
V gene: TRBV5-1
J gene: TRBJ1-5
clone size: few
CDR3 protein: CASSTGTGEPQPQHF
CDR3 DNA: TGCGCCAGCAGCACCGGGACAGGGGAACCTCAGCCCCAGCATTTT

D gene: TRBD1
V gene: TRBV12-3/TRBV12-4
J gene: TRBJ1-1
clone size: many
CDR3 protein: CASSFGQGSEAFF
CDR3 DNA: TGTGCCAGCAGTTTCGGACAGGGCAGTGAAGCTTTCTTT

D gene: -
V gene: TRBV28
J gene: TRBJ2-1
clone size: -
CDR3 protein: CASTSPGSSYNEQFF
CDR3 DNA: TGTGCCAGTACATCCCCGGGGAGCTCCTACAATGAGCAGTTCTTC

D gene: -
V gene: TRBV18
J gene: TRBJ1-5
clone size: few
CDR3 protein: CASSGGFSNQPQHF
CDR3 DNA: TGTGCCAGCTCAGGCGGGTTTAGCAATCAGCCCCAGCATTTT